Shown below are 32 T cell receptor beta chains from a single sample sequenced in a study of blood T cell repertoires in COVID-19. Assay: immunoSEQ multiplex PCR; the TCRdb copy retains only in-frame clones and omits some. This sample has about 160,000 clones, with about four fifths found just once. Source material: PBMCs or T cells enriched from blood (not recorded which). These receptors were collected from a woman aged 60-75 years who had recovered from COVID-19.

V usage is TRBV5-1 and J usage is TRBJ2-3; TRBD2 matches at 9 bases. Per the germline V gene, CDR1 is SGHRS and CDR2 is YFSETQ. This CDR3 comprises 16 residues. V was clipped by 4 bases and J by 4 bases; unmatched bases: 10. The CDR3 DNA is TGCGCCAGCAGCCCCGTTATAGCGGGGGTGTCAGATACGCAGTATTTT. Encoded protein: CASSPVIAGVSDTQYF. Filled out from reference TRBV5-1 and TRBJ2-3, the complete variable domain reads KAGVTQTPRYLIKTRGQQVTLSCSPISGHRSVSWYQQTPGQGLQFLFEYFSETQRNKGNFPGRFSGRQFSNSRSEMNVSTLELGDSALYLCASSPVIAGVSDTQYFGPGTRLTVL.

The CDR3 bases are TGTGCCAGCAGTTACTCCCCCTGGCAGGAGGGTCAGCCCCAGCATTTT. Translating gives CASSYSPWQEGQPQHF. V gene TRBV6-2 or TRBV6-3 combines with J gene TRBJ1-5; D is unresolved. Trimming cost V 0 bases and J 6 bases, with 15 bases left between them. The V gene's germline CDR1 is MNHEY and CDR2 SVGEGT. The CDR3 has 16 amino acids.

V gene TRBV4-1 combines with J gene TRBJ2-7; 7 bases match TRBD2. CDR1 is MGHRA and CDR2 is YSYEKL in the germline V gene. With V trimmed by 1 base and J by 2 bases, 5 bases remained unmatched. The CDR3 runs to 15 residues. CDR3 bases: TGCGCCAGCAGCCAAGTGGGGGGGGAGGCCTACGAGCAGTACTTC. Protein: CASSQVGGEAYEQYF.

The V gene is TRBV12-3 or TRBV12-4, the J gene TRBJ1-2; D unclear. Trimming cost V 8 bases and J 8 bases, with 18 bases left between them. The CDR3 extends over 13 amino acids. The CDR3 DNA reads TGTGCCAGCCTTAAGGGAGGGTCTAGAGGCTACACCTTC. Amino acid sequence: CASLKGGSRGYTF.

This clone came up once. The chain employs TRBV15 and TRBJ1-2; TRBD1 aligns across 7 bases. The CDR3 length is 17 residues. Germline values: CDR1 LNHNV, CDR2 YYDKDF (reference sequence). J lost 2 bases, V lost 3 bases, and 12 bases had no gene match. The CDR3 region is CATSRIPRDRLNYGYTF. CDR3 bases: TGTGCCACCAGCAGGATACCTCGGGACAGATTAAACTATGGCTACACCTTC.

The chain recombines TRBV19 with TRBJ2-5, with 9 positions matching TRBD1. The CDR3 extends over 15 amino acids. The V and J ends lost 6 bases and 5 bases, in that order; junction bases with no gene match: 10. CDR1 and CDR2 (germline): LNHDA, SQIVND (reference sequence). Written as DNA, the CDR3 is TGTGCCAGTAGCGAACAGGGGGCGAGAGGTGAGACCCAGTACTTC. This encodes CASSEQGARGETQYF.

This clone was observed a single time. The rearrangement joins TRBV5-1 to TRBJ2-7; 8 bases map to TRBD2. V was pared by 4 bases and J by 0 bases, with 9 bases of the junction left unmatched. Per germline, CDR1 SGHRS and CDR2 YFSETQ. This CDR3 spans 16 amino acids. CDR3 protein: CASSGLAGVTSYEQYF. For the CDR3, the DNA is TGCGCCAGCAGCGGGCTAGCGGGCGTCACCTCCTACGAGCAGTACTTC. The full variable domain, completed using reference TRBV5-1 and TRBJ2-7, is KAGVTQTPRYLIKTRGQQVTLSCSPISGHRSVSWYQQTPGQGLQFLFEYFSETQRNKGNFPGRFSGRQFSNSRSEMNVSTLELGDSALYLCASSGLAGVTSYEQYFGPGTRLTVT.

The genes are TRBV25-1 and TRBJ1-6; 8 bases are a match to TRBD1. CDR3 size: 14 residues. Germline V CDR1 and CDR2: MGHDK, SYGVNS. Unmatched junction bases numbered 7, after V lost 5 bases and J lost 10 bases. CDR3 in DNA: TGTGCCAGCAGTCATGGACAGGGAGGCTCACCCCTCCACTTT. Its protein is CASSHGQGGSPLHF.

The genes are TRBV12-3 or TRBV12-4 and TRBJ2-7; maybe TRBD1 (5 bases). The V end was cut by 6 bases, the J end by 5 bases, with 11 bases between. This CDR3 contains 12 residues. CDR3 bases: TGTGCCAGCAGCTTACAGGTAAACGAGCAGTACTTC. This codes for CASSLQVNEQYF.

The V gene is TRBV2, the J gene TRBJ2-5; a possible D gene is TRBD2 (5 bases). The CDR3 sequence is 14 residues long. Germline V gives CDR1 SNHLY, CDR2 FYNNEI. Between the trimmed V and J ends, which lost 3 bases and 7 bases, there was a span of 15 bases. The CDR3 region has the DNA TGTGCCAGCAGTGAGGAGCTTCCCCGGGGGACCCAGTACTTC. Residues: CASSEELPRGTQYF.

This clone was found once. V usage is TRBV19 and J usage is TRBJ2-7, with a possible D match to TRBD1 (6 bases). The germline V and J ends were trimmed by 7 bases and 0 bases, with 13 bases remaining between them. Germline V gene lookup returns CDR1 LNHDA and CDR2 SQIVND (reference sequence). This CDR3 comprises 14 residues. The CDR3 region has the DNA TGTGCCAGTACCCTGACAGGAAACTCCTACGAGCAGTACTTC. Amino acids: CASTLTGNSYEQYF. The full variable domain, its missing parts supplied by reference TRBV19 and TRBJ2-7, is DGGITQSPKYLFRKEGQNVTLSCEQNLNHDAMYWYRQDPGQGLRLIYYSQIVNDFQKGDIAEGYSVSREKKESFPLTVTSAQKNPTAFYLCASTLTGNSYEQYFGPGTRLTVT.

The chain recombines TRBV4-1 with TRBJ1-2; TRBD1 aligns across 7 bases. Looked up from germline, CDR1 is MGHRA and CDR2 is YSYEKL. V gave up 6 bases and J gave up 0 bases; unmatched junction bases: 10. This CDR3 contains 16 residues. In nucleotides, the CDR3 is TGCGCCAGCAGATCAATACAGGGGCCTACTAACTATGGCTACACCTTC. Its protein product is CASRSIQGPTNYGYTF.

This chain joins TRBV2 and TRBJ1-1; TRBD1 matches at 8 bases. CDR1 is SNHLY and CDR2 is FYNNEI in the germline V gene. Trimming cost V 2 bases and J 11 bases; bases outside gene matches: 13. The CDR3 has 15 amino acids. This CDR3 reads CASSERGTGGLGAFF. Here the CDR3 DNA reads TGTGCCAGCAGTGAACGAGGTACAGGGGGGCTTGGGGCTTTCTTT.

The V gene is TRBV29-1, the J gene TRBJ2-3, with D perhaps TRBD1 (5 bases). The germline V and J ends were trimmed by 3 bases and 6 bases, with 13 bases remaining between them. The CDR3 runs 13 residues. Per germline, CDR1 SQVTM and CDR2 ANQGSEA. CDR3 DNA: TGCAGCGTTGACAACAGGACCCCGGATACGCAGTATTTT. Translating it yields CSVDNRTPDTQYF.

The V and J genes are TRBV30 and TRBJ1-5; TRBD1 might be the D (5 bases). The CDR3 is 14 amino acids. Looked up from germline, CDR1 is GTSNPN and CDR2 is SVGIG (reference sequence). Trimming took off 0 bases at V and 5 bases at J, with 11 bases between the two ends. DNA of the CDR3: TGTGCCTGGAGTGTTGGGGCAACTTATCAGCCCCAGCATTTT. Its protein is CAWSVGATYQPQHF.

This clone was seen more than once but under ten times. The chain combines TRBV4-1 with TRBJ2-7; a possible D gene is TRBD1 (6 bases). Trimming cost V 1 base and J 2 bases, with 9 bases left between them. Looked up from germline, CDR1 is MGHRA and CDR2 is YSYEKL. This CDR3 is 14 amino acids long. CDR3 amino acids: CASSQGTGPYEQYF. The DNA of the CDR3 is TGCGCCAGCAGCCAAGGAACAGGGCCCTACGAGCAGTACTTC.

J is TRBJ2-5 and V is TRBV6-1, with TRBD1 matching over 10 bases. Per germline, CDR1 MNHNS and CDR2 SASEGT. J gave up 7 bases and V 0 bases, and 5 bases lay outside the gene matches. The length of the CDR3 is 15 residues. CDR3 sequence reads: CASSEARQGAGTQYF. CDR3 in DNA: TGTGCCAGCAGTGAAGCCCGACAGGGGGCCGGGACCCAGTACTTC.

This chain uses TRBV5-1 with TRBJ2-7; a possible D gene is TRBD2 (6 bases). The germline gives CDR1 SGHRS, CDR2 YFSETQ. Trimming took off 0 bases at V and 3 bases at J, with 10 bases between the two ends. This CDR3 is built from 14 residues. CDR3 sequence (DNA): TGCGCCAGCAGCTTGGCGGGGGAGGTCTACGAGCAGTACTTC. Translation gives CASSLAGEVYEQYF.

A word on this clone: One end of the junction varies from germline; a read error may be responsible. V is TRBV27 and J is TRBJ2-5, with TRBD2 identical over 9 bases. The CDR3 extends over 15 amino acids. CDR1 and CDR2 from the germline V gene are MNHEY and SMNVEV (reference sequence). The chain's CDR3 is CASTQMTSGQGTQYF. The CDR3 DNA sequence: TGTGCCAGCACCCAAATGACTAGCGGACAAGGGACCCAGTACTTC.

This rearrangement joins TRBV5-5 to TRBJ2-2; 8 bases map to TRBD1. V shed 4 bases and J 5 bases; nucleotides not matched to a gene: 7. CDR1 is SGHKS and CDR2 is YYEKEE in the germline V gene (reference sequence). The CDR3 totals 15 residues. CDR3 amino acids: CASSQTDRGTGELFF. CDR3 bases: TGTGCCAGCAGCCAAACTGACAGGGGAACCGGGGAGCTGTTTTTT.

The chain employs TRBV9 and TRBJ2-2; possibly TRBD1 for D (6 bases). CDR3 length: 15 residues. V was cut by 0 bases and J by 4 bases, with 10 bases left in between. Germline V CDR1 and CDR2: SGDLS, YYNGEE. The CDR3 region is CASSVGTVSTGELFF. The CDR3 DNA sequence: TGTGCCAGCAGCGTAGGGACAGTTAGCACCGGGGAGCTGTTTTTT.

This clone turned up a few times. The CDR3 sequence is CASSLVALGTGFTDTQYF. The CDR3 DNA reads as TGTGCCAGCAGCTTAGTCGCGTTGGGGACAGGCTTCACAGATACGCAGTATTTT. The V gene is TRBV11-2, the J gene TRBJ2-3, with 8 nucleotides matching TRBD1. The CDR3 contains 18 residues. Germline values: CDR1 SGHAT, CDR2 FQNNGV. V dropped 1 base and J dropped 2; count of bases not matched to a gene: 11.

This clone has only a few counts. The chain combines TRBV29-1 with TRBJ1-1, with 8 bases matching TRBD1. The length of the CDR3 is 13 residues. Germline trimming cut 7 bases from V and 6 bases from J; bases unmatched to any gene: 10. CDR1 and CDR2 from the germline V gene are SQVTM and ANQGSEA. CDR3: CSAAGGAWSEAFF. The CDR3 DNA reads as TGCAGCGCCGCAGGGGGCGCCTGGTCTGAAGCTTTCTTT. The full variable domain, its missing parts supplied by reference TRBV29-1 and TRBJ1-1, is SAVISQKPSRDICQRGTSLTIQCQVDSQVTMMFWYRQQPGQSLTLIATANQGSEATYESGFVIDKFPISRPNLTFSTLTVSNMSPEDSSIYLCSAAGGAWSEAFFGQGTRLTVV.

The V call is TRBV10-1, the J call TRBJ2-2; 7 nucleotides match TRBD2. V lost 1 base, J lost 5 bases, and 4 bases stayed unmatched. The CDR3 is 15 residues long. Germline loops: CDR1 WNHNN, CDR2 SYGVQD (reference sequence). CDR3 nucleotides: TGCGCCAGCAGTGAGTTTCAGCGGGGAACCGGGGAGCTGTTTTTT. Its protein is CASSEFQRGTGELFF.

The chain carries TRBV5-4 and TRBJ2-7; 7 positions match TRBD1. Germline assignment: CDR1 SGHNT and CDR2 YYREEE (reference sequence). The CDR3 totals 14 residues. The ends lost 4 bases at V and 7 bases at J; junction bases unmatched: 11. The CDR3 nucleotides read TGTGCCAGCAGCGACCCGACAGGGACGAGGGAGCAGTACTTC. It encodes CASSDPTGTREQYF.

This clone was detected only a few times. The chain joins TRBV14 to TRBJ2-3; 12 bases are a match to TRBD2. V lost 1 base, J lost 4 bases, and 3 bases stayed unmatched. The CDR3 has 16 residues. The germline gives CDR1 SGHDN, CDR2 FVKESK. For the CDR3, the DNA is TGTGCCAGCAGCCAAGTGGCTAGCGGGGGGGCAGATACGCAGTATTTT. Its translation is CASSQVASGGADTQYF. The full variable domain, completed using reference TRBV14 and TRBJ2-3, is EAGVTQFPSHSVIEKGQTVTLRCDPISGHDNLYWYRRVMGKEIKFLLHFVKESKQDESGMPNNRFLAERTGGTYSTLKVQPAELEDSGVYFCASSQVASGGADTQYFGPGTRLTVL.

V usage is TRBV5-1 and J usage is TRBJ2-1; D may be TRBD2 (5 bases). Trimming removed 6 bases from V and 4 bases from J, with 17 bases in between. The CDR3 consists of 15 residues. Germline assignment: CDR1 SGHRS and CDR2 YFSETQ. CDR3 amino acids: CASTSGRPLYNEQFF. As DNA, the CDR3 is TGCGCCAGCACCAGCGGCCGACCGCTTTACAATGAGCAGTTCTTC. Using reference TRBV5-1 and TRBJ2-1 for the parts outside the CDR3, the full variable domain is KAGVTQTPRYLIKTRGQQVTLSCSPISGHRSVSWYQQTPGQGLQFLFEYFSETQRNKGNFPGRFSGRQFSNSRSEMNVSTLELGDSALYLCASTSGRPLYNEQFFGPGTRLTVL.

J is TRBJ1-1 and V is TRBV5-1; tentative D call: TRBD1 (6 bases). The CDR3 has 14 residues. Trimming stripped 1 base from V and 4 bases from J, with 11 bases between. CDR1 and CDR2 (germline): SGHRS, YFSETQ. CDR3 residues: CASSLTGRGTEAFF. Here the CDR3 DNA reads TGCGCCAGCAGCTTGACGGGCAGGGGCACTGAAGCTTTCTTT.

This rearrangement joins TRBV5-1 to TRBJ2-3, with D perhaps matching TRBD2 (6 bases). There are 14 residues in the CDR3. The germline gives CDR1 SGHRS, CDR2 YFSETQ. V was shortened by 4 bases and J by 0 bases, with 9 bases between the two germline ends. The CDR3 bases are TGCGCCAGCAGCCCCGCGGGGAGCACAGATACGCAGTATTTT. This codes for CASSPAGSTDTQYF. The complete variable domain, with remaining parts taken from reference TRBV5-1 and TRBJ2-3, reads KAGVTQTPRYLIKTRGQQVTLSCSPISGHRSVSWYQQTPGQGLQFLFEYFSETQRNKGNFPGRFSGRQFSNSRSEMNVSTLELGDSALYLCASSPAGSTDTQYFGPGTRLTVL.

This clone has only one observation. CDR3 sequence (DNA): TGTGCCATCAGTGAAGGGGGCAGCTTGAATGAAAAACTGTTTTTT. Encoded protein: CAISEGGSLNEKLFF. This rearrangement joins TRBV10-3 to TRBJ1-4, with 7 bases matching TRBD1. This CDR3 is built from 15 residues. Germline-derived CDR1 and CDR2 are ENHRY and SYGVKD. The ends lost 3 bases at V and 5 bases at J; junction bases unmatched: 6.

The chain recombines TRBV9 with TRBJ1-4, with a possible D match to TRBD1 (5 bases). This CDR3 has 14 residues. V lost 2 bases and J lost 8, with 13 bases in between. Germline V gives CDR1 SGDLS, CDR2 YYNGEE. The CDR3 reads CASSVQGGNEKLFF. The DNA of the CDR3 is TGTGCCAGCAGCGTCCAGGGAGGCAACGAAAAACTGTTTTTT.

This chain joins TRBV10-3 and TRBJ2-1; 10 bases match TRBD2. Germline V gives CDR1 ENHRY, CDR2 SYGVKD. The V segment lost 6 bases and the J segment 4 bases; nucleotides outside the gene matches: 6. CDR3 length: 15 residues. DNA for the CDR3: TGTGCCATCAGGGGAAGCGGGGGGGAGTACAATGAGCAGTTCTTC. Translation: CAIRGSGGEYNEQFF.